The 22 T cell receptor beta chains reported below all come from one sample, sequenced in a study of T cells after yellow fever vaccination (dated by TCRdb to the late 2010s). The protocol used for the library was 5' RACE. Sequenced using an Illumina HiSeq 2500. TCRdb reanalyzed the raw reads on its own, using fastp at Q25 for trimming and MiXCR for clone calling, and kept in-frame beta chains. Under each unique CDR3 protein, matching rows form one entry showing the most common genes and DNA. For this sample there are approximately 610,000 distinct CDR3 sequences; around 16% appear just once. The ten largest clones capture around a sixth of the sample. This sample's treatment or condition label indicates: live attenuated yellow fever vaccine strain. Material: PBMCs, obtained 5 to 6 days after the first yellow fever vaccination. The receptor set was obtained from a man aged 18-30 years who received the YFV17D yellow fever vaccine.

This clonotype has a handful of counts. The CDR3 DNA reads TGCAGCGTTGATACGACCCAGTACTTC. Residues: CSVDTTQYF. The chain combines TRBV29-1 with TRBJ2-5; no clear D gene. V lost 3 bases and J lost 7, with 3 bases in between. This CDR3 is built from 9 residues. From germline, CDR1 is SQVTM and CDR2 ANQGSEA.

There are a few counts of this clonotype. The chain uses TRBV30 and TRBJ2-7; a possible D gene is TRBD1 (6 bases). Trimming stripped 3 bases from V and 3 bases from J, with 9 bases between. CDR1 and CDR2 (germline): GTSNPN, SVGIG (reference sequence). The length of the CDR3 is 12 residues. CDR3 sequence (DNA): TGTGCCTGGAGCACAGGGCTCTACGAGCAGTACTTC. Encoded protein: CAWSTGLYEQYF.

In this sample, this clonotype turned up a few times. One end of the junction fails to match germline, which may point to a read error. The chain carries TRBV20-1 and TRBJ2-1; TRBD2 matches 7 bases. Germline loops: CDR1 DFQATT, CDR2 SNEGSKA (reference sequence). The CDR3 consists of 12 residues. CDR3 bases: TGCAGTCCTAGCGGAGTTAACAATGAGCAGTTCTTC. This translates into CSPSGVNNEQFF.

The V and J genes are TRBV20-1 and TRBJ1-5; TRBD1 matches 8 bases. V lost 5 bases to trimming and J lost 5 bases; unmatched junction nucleotides: 11. Germline V lookup: CDR1 DFQATT, CDR2 SNEGSKA (reference sequence). This CDR3 is 15 amino acids long. CDR3 protein: CSAVRDRQRHQPQHF. The CDR3 DNA reads TGCAGTGCTGTACGGGACAGGCAAAGGCATCAGCCCCAGCATTTT.

The chain uses TRBV18 and TRBJ2-7, with TRBD2 as a possible D gene (5 bases). Trimming left V 3 bases short and J 6 bases short, with 12 bases between. This CDR3 region has 13 residues. CDR1 is KGHSH, CDR2 LQKENI, per germline. DNA for the CDR3: TGTGCCAGCTCACCCGCGGACGAGGGCGAGCAGTACTTC. This codes for CASSPADEGEQYF.

The chain recombines TRBV9 with TRBJ2-1; 8 bases fit TRBD1. In germline, CDR1 is SGDLS, CDR2 YYNGEE. J was trimmed by 1 base and V by 2 bases; bases with no gene match: 2. CDR3 length equals 15 residues. The CDR3 nucleotides read TGTGCCAGCAGCGTGACAGGGGTTTCCTACAATGAGCAGTTCTTC. This sequence encodes CASSVTGVSYNEQFF.

The chain is built from TRBV30 and TRBJ1-2, with D perhaps matching TRBD1 (5 bases). The germline V and J ends were trimmed by 3 bases and 4 bases, with 12 bases remaining between them. There are 13 residues in the CDR3. Germline V CDR1 and CDR2: GTSNPN, SVGIG (reference sequence). This CDR3 is CAWRIQEAYGYTF. CDR3 DNA sequence: TGTGCCTGGAGGATACAGGAGGCCTATGGCTACACCTTC. Together with reference TRBV30 and TRBJ1-2, the CDR3 gives the full variable domain: SQTIHQWPATLVQPVGSPLSLECTVEGTSNPNLYWYRQAAGRGLQLLFYSVGIGQISSEVPQNLSASRPQDRQFILSSKKLLLSDSGFYLCAWRIQEAYGYTFGSGTRLTVV.

This clonotype was counted between two and nine times. V and J are TRBV11-1 and TRBJ2-7, with a weak D call TRBD1 (5 bases). CDR1 and CDR2 (germline): SGHAT, FQDESV (reference sequence). The CDR3 is made up of 19 amino acids. Trimming cost V 4 bases and J 4 bases, with 29 bases left between them. This CDR3 is CASSSSPSLVRGIKYEQYF. The CDR3 region has the DNA TGTGCCAGCAGCTCTAGTCCCAGCCTGGTAAGGGGTATCAAGTACGAGCAGTACTTC.

CDR3 sequence: CASSLTGLAGGNEQFF. The CDR3 DNA is TGCGCCAGCAGCTTGACAGGACTAGCGGGGGGCAATGAGCAGTTCTTC. This chain uses TRBV5-1 with TRBJ2-1; TRBD2 agrees at 14 bases. CDR3 length: 16 residues. Germline values: CDR1 SGHRS, CDR2 YFSETQ. Trimming took 1 base from V and 6 from J; bases not matched to a gene: 3. Drawing the rest from reference TRBV5-1 and TRBJ2-1, the complete variable domain is KAGVTQTPRYLIKTRGQQVTLSCSPISGHRSVSWYQQTPGQGLQFLFEYFSETQRNKGNFPGRFSGRQFSNSRSEMNVSTLELGDSALYLCASSLTGLAGGNEQFFGPGTRLTVL.

CDR3 residues: CASSQGPGQGAPGGYTF. The CDR3, as DNA: TGCGCCAGCAGCCAAGGACCGGGACAGGGGGCCCCTGGTGGCTACACCTTC. The gene calls are TRBV4-3 and TRBJ1-2; the match to TRBD1 covers 12 bases. The CDR3 has 17 amino acids. Germline CDR1 reads LGHNA; CDR2 reads YSLEER. J lost 7 bases, V lost 1 base, and 10 bases had no gene match.

This clonotype was detected a few times. This chain connects TRBV7-4 to TRBJ2-7; D unclear. Germline loops: CDR1 SGHVT, CDR2 SQSDAQ. V was cut by 1 base and J by 2 bases, with 9 bases left in between. The CDR3 runs to 14 residues. The CDR3 DNA follows: TGTGCCAGCAGCTTAGTCCCAGGTACCTACGAGCAGTACGTC. Translation: CASSLVPGTYEQYV.

The chain joins TRBV5-1 to TRBJ1-6, with TRBD1 identical over 10 bases. Germline trimming cut 4 bases from V and 6 bases from J; bases unmatched to any gene: 4. Germline values: CDR1 SGHRS, CDR2 YFSETQ. There are 15 residues in the CDR3. DNA of the CDR3: TGCGCCAGCAGCCCAGGACAGGGGGTTAATTCACCCCTCCACTTT. Its protein product is CASSPGQGVNSPLHF.

The V gene is TRBV19, the J gene TRBJ2-7; D is possibly TRBD1 (6 bases). This CDR3 has 13 residues. Germline V gives CDR1 LNHDA, CDR2 SQIVND (reference sequence). With 4 bases removed from V and 5 bases from J, the gap between germline ends came to 12 bases. The CDR3 spells CASSNRENNEQYF. The CDR3 DNA reads as TGTGCCAGTAGTAACAGGGAAAACAACGAGCAGTACTTC. The whole variable domain, filled in from reference TRBV19 and TRBJ2-7, reads DGGITQSPKYLFRKEGQNVTLSCEQNLNHDAMYWYRQDPGQGLRLIYYSQIVNDFQKGDIAEGYSVSREKKESFPLTVTSAQKNPTAFYLCASSNRENNEQYFGPGTRLTVT.

Details on this clonotype: A read error is possible here, since a much larger clone lies one base away. The V gene is TRBV12-3 or TRBV12-4, the J gene TRBJ2-3; D unresolved. The V end was cut by 3 bases, the J end by 6 bases, with 4 bases between. CDR3 length equals 11 residues. CDR3 in amino acids: CASSFWDTQYF. The CDR3 DNA sequence: TGTGCCAGCAGTTTTTGGGATACGCAGTATTTT.

V is TRBV5-5 and J is TRBJ2-7; D not resolved. This CDR3 is built from 14 residues. Germline loops: CDR1 SGHKS, CDR2 YYEKEE (reference sequence). Trimming took off 0 bases at V and 6 bases at J, with 13 bases between the two ends. This CDR3 is CASSLADFMGEQYF. The CDR3 DNA follows: TGTGCCAGCAGCTTGGCCGACTTTATGGGCGAGCAGTACTTC. The whole variable domain, remainder taken from reference TRBV5-5 and TRBJ2-7, is DAGVTQSPTHLIKTRGQQVTLRCSPISGHKSVSWYQQVLGQGPQFIFQYYEKEERGRGNFPDRFSARQFPNYSSELNVNALLLGDSALYLCASSLADFMGEQYFGPGTRLTVT.

This clonotype has only one observation. The chain uses TRBV4-1 and TRBJ1-1; D is unresolved. The germline V gene has CDR1 MGHRA and CDR2 YSYEKL. CDR3 length equals 16 residues. The germline V and J ends were trimmed by 2 bases and 1 base, with 14 bases remaining between them. Here the CDR3 DNA reads TGCGCCAGCAGCCAATTAAATTACGCCCGGAACACTGAAGCTTTCTTT. Amino acids: CASSQLNYARNTEAFF.

This chain links TRBV5-6 with TRBJ2-1; TRBD1 agrees at 8 bases. V shed 3 bases and J 4 bases; nucleotides not matched to a gene: 9. Looked up from germline, CDR1 is SGHDT and CDR2 is YYEEEE. CDR3 length: 16 residues. CDR3 amino acids: CASSWTGTGRYNEQFF. CDR3 bases: TGTGCCAGCAGCTGGACCGGGACAGGCCGTTACAATGAGCAGTTCTTC.

This CDR3 reads CASSGGTELETQYF. CDR3 nucleotide sequence: TGTGCCAGCAGCGGGGGGACGGAATTGGAGACCCAGTACTTC. The chain couples TRBV7-9 to TRBJ2-5; D perhaps matches TRBD2 (6 bases). The germline V gene encodes CDR1 SEHNR and CDR2 FQNEAQ (reference sequence). With 5 bases removed from V and 5 bases from J, the gap between germline ends came to 15 bases. The CDR3 extends over 14 amino acids.

The sample holds a few counts of this clonotype. The genes are TRBV4-1 and TRBJ2-2; 7 bases agree with TRBD1. V dropped 1 base and J dropped 3; count of bases not matched to a gene: 5. CDR3 length equals 16 residues. Germline V lookup: CDR1 MGHRA, CDR2 YSYEKL. CDR3 DNA: TGCGCCAGCAGCCAAGTGGGAGACAGGGACACCGGGGAGCTGTTTTTT. Its protein product is CASSQVGDRDTGELFF.

This clonotype was seen ten or more times. The chain uses TRBV20-1 and TRBJ2-7; D is possibly TRBD1 or TRBD2 (5 bases each). This CDR3 comprises 14 residues. The ends were cut back, 3 bases at V and 2 bases at J, with 14 bases in the middle. Germline CDR1 is DFQATT and CDR2 is SNEGSKA (reference sequence). The CDR3 here is CSARAGLGPYEQYV. CDR3 DNA sequence: TGCAGTGCTAGGGCTGGACTGGGGCCCTACGAGCAGTACGTC.

J is TRBJ2-5 and V is TRBV10-3, with a weak D call TRBD2 (5 bases). The germline V and J ends were trimmed by 6 bases and 4 bases, with 15 bases remaining between them. Germline lookup yields CDR1 ENHRY and CDR2 SYGVKD. CDR3 length: 14 amino acids. DNA of the CDR3: TGTGCCATCAGGAGGGAAAACGGCGGAGAGACCCAGTACTTC. Amino acid sequence: CAIRRENGGETQYF.

V is TRBV10-3 and J is TRBJ2-1, with unresolved D. V was cut by 3 bases and J by 2 bases, with 14 bases left in between. Germline V lookup: CDR1 ENHRY, CDR2 SYGVKD. CDR3 length: 16 amino acids. In nucleotides, the CDR3 is TGTGCCATCAGTGACATATCATTCAGCACCTACAATGAGCAGTTCTTC. Translation gives CAISDISFSTYNEQFF.